This T cell receptor (beta chain) was obtained from a study of shared clonotypes between healthy human individuals. Overall study context: Three CD4 naive, three CD4 memory, two CD8 naive and one CD8 memory plate were used per donor.

On sorted subsets, replicate PCRs used 200 to 250 ng DNA, or 30,000 or so T cell genomes. As originally analysed: There were no quality scores in the junction-only immunoSEQ sequences, so filtering differed. Assay: immunoSEQ multiplex PCR; the TCRdb copy retains only in-frame clones and omits some. The DNA gave D and trimming, while V, J and clone size come from that table. The profile covers about 2.4 million clones, with 90% to 95% appearing a single time and about 0.38% taken by the ten largest. This clone has more than one count but fewer than ten. CD4+ cell separation produced CD45RA+ naive and CD45RA-negative memory subsets. Material: naive CD4+ T cells from PBMCs. The subset was: CD45RA+ positively selected. The sequence derives from a man in his late teens or twenties in good health. Some clones in this sample may be carry-over from other donors' samples.

The chain's CDR3 is CASTSQDGYTF. The CDR3 DNA follows: TGTGCCAGCACCTCTCAGGATGGCTACACCTTC. The chain has TRBV7-9 and TRBJ1-2; D is ambiguous. Germline V gene sequence: CDR1 SEHNR, CDR2 FQNEAQ (reference sequence). Deletions cut 7 bases from V and 6 bases from J, with 9 bases between. This CDR3 region has 11 residues.